This T cell receptor (beta chain) was recorded in a study of blood T cell repertoires in COVID-19. About the study: T cells, B-cell-depleted T cells, or PBMCs supplied cDNA or gDNA.

Participant age was roughly 18 to 89 years, and participants resided in fewer than 30 US areas. In assigning cohorts, the study relied on participant-reported clinical history. The method was immunoSEQ multiplex PCR; TCRdb's version includes in-frame clones alone and lacks a portion of them. Among over 150,000 clones listed, roughly 87% were seen once. This clone was counted a few times. The trim removed 4 bases at V and 4 bases at J, leaving 3 bases unmatched. The CDR3 length is 14 residues. Per germline, CDR1 LGHDT and CDR2 YNNKEL (reference sequence). J is TRBJ1-2 and V is TRBV3-1 (or the pseudogene TRBV3-2), with 10 bases that match TRBD1. Input material: PBMCs or T cells enriched from blood (not recorded which). This receptor was obtained from a woman between 45 and 60 years old who had recovered from COVID-19. The CDR3 region is CASSRDRGFYGYTF. CDR3 bases: TGTGCCAGCAGCCGGGACAGGGGATTCTATGGCTACACCTTC.